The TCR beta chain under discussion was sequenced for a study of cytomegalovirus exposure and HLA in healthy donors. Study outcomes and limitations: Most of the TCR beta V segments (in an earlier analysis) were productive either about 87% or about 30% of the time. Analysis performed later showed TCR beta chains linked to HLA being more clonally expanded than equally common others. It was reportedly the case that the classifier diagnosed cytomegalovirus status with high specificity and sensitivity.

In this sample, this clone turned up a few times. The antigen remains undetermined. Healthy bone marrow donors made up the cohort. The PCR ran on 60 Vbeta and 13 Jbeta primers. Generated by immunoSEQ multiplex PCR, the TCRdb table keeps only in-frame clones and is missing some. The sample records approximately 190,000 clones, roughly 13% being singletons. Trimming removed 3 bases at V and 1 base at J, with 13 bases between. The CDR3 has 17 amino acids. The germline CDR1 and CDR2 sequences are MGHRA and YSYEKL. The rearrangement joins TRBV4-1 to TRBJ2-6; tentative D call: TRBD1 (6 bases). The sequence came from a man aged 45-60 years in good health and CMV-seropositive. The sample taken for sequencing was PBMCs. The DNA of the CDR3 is TGCGCCAGCAGCCACCTCCTAGGGGGTTCTGGGGCCAACGTCCTGACTTTC. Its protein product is CASSHLLGGSGANVLTF.